The clone carrying this T cell receptor (beta chain) was seen at least ten times. Its antigen is undetermined. This entry comes from a study of T cells after yellow fever vaccination. About the study: Where fractions had low cell numbers, libraries were prepared from them with the SMART-Seq v4 Ultra Low Input RNA kit. Study conclusions and caveats: A small share of clonotypes appeared in both CD4 and CD8 compartments. The booster response re-showed most primary clones: around 95% CD4, approximately 90% CD8.

Researchers made TCR cDNA using 5'RACE template switching, and this step added a universal primer site and UMIs. Using its own MiXCR run on the 5' RACE reads, TCRdb lists one record per CDR3 protein. Seen here are about 160,000 distinct CDR3 sequences, roughly a tenth observed once, and the top ten hold roughly a third. The ends were cut back, 5 bases at V and 5 bases at J, with 9 bases in the middle. This CDR3 contains 13 residues. Germline values: CDR1 SSHAT, CDR2 FNYEAQ (reference sequence). The rearrangement uses TRBV7-7 and TRBJ2-2; tentatively, D is TRBD1 or TRBD2 (6 bases each). This receptor was identified in a man aged 18 to 35 who received the YFV17D yellow fever vaccine. The sequencing used CD8+ T cells sorted from PBMCs, collected 45 days after the yellow fever booster vaccination. CDR3 region: CASSQGTTGELFF. The CDR3 DNA is TGTGCCAGCAGCCAGGGGACTACCGGGGAGCTGTTTTTT.